Below are 23 T cell receptor beta chains sequenced from a single sample in a study of OX40 agonist ivuxolimab in advanced cancers. Libraries were prepared by immunoSEQ multiplex PCR; TCRdb keeps only in-frame clonotypes and omits some of them. The sample has 48,000 or so clones, about four fifths seen once; the top ten hold approximately 1.2%. The sample was CD4+ or CD8+ T cells sorted from blood, taken in a trial of the OX40 agonist ivuxolimab. These receptors all come from an adult with an advanced solid tumor such as melanoma, head and neck, liver or kidney cancer.

The V and J genes are TRBV18 and TRBJ1-3; 7 nucleotides agree with TRBD1. The CDR3 consists of 16 residues. Germline values: CDR1 KGHSH, CDR2 LQKENI. Germline trimming cut 3 bases from V and 1 base from J; bases unmatched to any gene: 6. CDR3 residues: CASSPVMTGSGNTIYF. The CDR3 bases are TGTGCCAGCTCACCCGTAATGACAGGGTCTGGAAACACCATATATTTT. Together with reference TRBV18 and TRBJ1-3, the CDR3 gives the full variable domain: NAGVMQNPRHLVRRRGQEARLRCSPMKGHSHVYWYRQLPEEGLKFMVYLQKENIIDESGMPKERFSAEFPKEGPSILRIQQVVRGDSAAYFCASSPVMTGSGNTIYFGEGSWLTVV.

This clone was seen only once. This chain connects TRBV10-3 to TRBJ2-7; 8 bases match TRBD1. The CDR3 loop spans 14 amino acids. Germline CDR1 is ENHRY and CDR2 is SYGVKD. The V and J ends lost 6 bases and 5 bases, in that order; junction bases with no gene match: 9. CDR3 DNA sequence: TGTGCCATCAGGGGAGACAGGGGTAACCACGAGCAGTACTTC. Translation gives CAIRGDRGNHEQYF.

This clone was counted a few times. This chain joins TRBV20-1 and TRBJ2-7; the D is unclear. The CDR3 consists of 11 residues. Germline V gene lookup returns CDR1 DFQATT and CDR2 SNEGSKA (reference sequence). Trimming left V 0 bases short and J 6 bases short, with 6 bases between. The CDR3 loop is CSAREFSEQYF. CDR3 nucleotide sequence: TGCAGTGCTAGAGAATTCTCCGAGCAGTACTTC.

The rearrangement links TRBV7-9 to TRBJ2-3, with 7 bases that match TRBD2. The CDR3 length is 16 residues. V was clipped by 5 bases and J by 3 bases; unmatched bases: 11. Per the germline V gene, CDR1 is SEHNR and CDR2 is FQNEAQ (reference sequence). In DNA form, the CDR3 reads TGTGCCAGCAGCCGCCGTCGGGGGGAGGAGACAGATACGCAGTATTTT. This sequence encodes CASSRRRGEETDTQYF.

There are a few counts of this clone. The chain links TRBV5-1 to TRBJ2-1; D possibly corresponds to TRBD1 (6 bases). V was pared by 0 bases and J by 7 bases, with 17 bases between. This CDR3 has 16 residues. Germline CDR1 reads SGHRS; CDR2 reads YFSETQ. The CDR3 DNA reads as TGCGCCAGCAGCTTGGTAACCCCGAAAGGGGGTAATGAGCAGTTCTTC. Translated, it gives CASSLVTPKGGNEQFF.

V is TRBV28 and J is TRBJ1-1; 8 bases are shared with TRBD1. Germline V lookup: CDR1 MDHEN, CDR2 SYDVKM. The CDR3 length is 14 residues. V dropped 6 bases and J dropped 4; count of bases not matched to a gene: 7. CDR3 sequence (DNA): TGTGCCAGCAGGGTAACAGGGGGTGGCACTGAAGCTTTCTTT. Amino acids: CASRVTGGGTEAFF.

This clone has a handful of counts. J is TRBJ2-7 and V is TRBV6-1, with 8 bases lining up with TRBD1. Germline values: CDR1 MNHNS, CDR2 SASEGT. The CDR3 length is 14 residues. V was pared by 0 bases and J by 3 bases, with 1 base of the junction left unmatched. The chain's CDR3 is CASSEATGDYEQYF. For the CDR3, the DNA is TGTGCCAGCAGTGAAGCGACAGGGGACTACGAGCAGTACTTC.

The V call is TRBV7-2, the J call TRBJ2-3; D remains unclear. Germline-derived CDR1 and CDR2 are SGHTA and FQGNSA. CDR3 length: 13 residues. V lost 1 base and J lost 4, with 6 bases in between. The CDR3 protein is CASSLDFSDTQYF. The CDR3 DNA reads TGTGCCAGCAGCTTAGATTTCTCAGATACGCAGTATTTT.

The V call is TRBV30, the J call TRBJ2-1; maybe TRBD2 (7 bases). In germline, CDR1 is GTSNPN, CDR2 SVGIG (reference sequence). The CDR3 is 17 residues long. Trimming pared 2 bases from V and 4 bases from J, leaving 21 bases between. The CDR3 DNA reads TGTGCCTGGAGTACATTCCCCCGGGGGGCGAGGTACAATGAGCAGTTCTTC. Amino acid sequence: CAWSTFPRGARYNEQFF.

V usage is TRBV11-2 and J usage is TRBJ2-7; D gene unclear. Germline loops: CDR1 SGHAT, CDR2 FQNNGV. Between the trimmed V and J ends, which lost 1 base and 7 bases, there was a span of 14 bases. There are 14 residues in the CDR3. The CDR3 is CASSLASPFGEQYF. The CDR3 nucleotides are TGTGCCAGCAGCTTAGCAAGCCCCTTCGGGGAGCAGTACTTC.

V is TRBV4-2 and J is TRBJ2-3; D is possibly TRBD1 (6 bases). This CDR3 spans 16 amino acids. Germline V gene sequence: CDR1 LGHNA, CDR2 YNFKEQ. The V end was cut by 4 bases, the J end by 5 bases, with 19 bases between. CDR3 sequence reads: CASSPLQGLAGDTQYF. Written as DNA, the CDR3 is TGTGCCAGCAGCCCCCTCCAGGGGCTAGCAGGAGATACGCAGTATTTT.

This clone occurred once. The V gene is TRBV5-4, the J gene TRBJ2-3, with D possibly TRBD1 on 5 matching bases. The CDR3 has 15 amino acids. The V end was cut by 0 bases, the J end by 5 bases, with 13 bases between. From germline, CDR1 is SGHNT and CDR2 YYREEE (reference sequence). CDR3 sequence reads: CASSLVGRAEDTQYF. Written as DNA, the CDR3 is TGTGCCAGCAGCTTGGTAGGCAGGGCGGAAGATACGCAGTATTTT.

This rearrangement joins TRBV7-9 to TRBJ1-1, with no clear D. Germline-derived CDR1 and CDR2 are SEHNR and FQNEAQ (reference sequence). V shed 5 bases and J shed 4 bases, with 11 bases lying between them. CDR3 size: 13 residues. The CDR3 DNA follows: TGTGCCAGCAGCCCATCGAGGGCCACTGAAGCTTTCTTT. Protein sequence: CASSPSRATEAFF.

This chain joins TRBV19 and TRBJ2-3, with 10 bases matching TRBD2. The CDR3 length is 16 residues. The ends lost 1 base at V and 1 base at J; junction bases unmatched: 2. CDR1 is LNHDA, CDR2 SQIVND, per germline (reference sequence). This CDR3 is CASSIAGTSGTDTQYF. Here the CDR3 DNA reads TGTGCCAGTAGTATAGCCGGGACTAGCGGCACAGATACGCAGTATTTT. The full variable domain, in which reference TRBV19 and TRBJ2-3 provide the parts outside the CDR3, is DGGITQSPKYLFRKEGQNVTLSCEQNLNHDAMYWYRQDPGQGLRLIYYSQIVNDFQKGDIAEGYSVSREKKESFPLTVTSAQKNPTAFYLCASSIAGTSGTDTQYFGPGTRLTVL.

This chain uses TRBV7-2 with TRBJ2-7; 9 bases map to TRBD2. Trimming took 0 bases from V and 2 from J; bases not matched to a gene: 2. Per germline, CDR1 SGHTA and CDR2 FQGNSA. There are 15 residues in the CDR3. CDR3 in amino acids: CASSLARGGPYEQYF. The CDR3, as DNA: TGTGCCAGCAGCTTAGCGCGGGGGGGCCCCTACGAGCAGTACTTC.

V gene TRBV6-4 combines with J gene TRBJ2-7; a possible D gene is TRBD2 (6 bases). The CDR3 length is 16 residues. Germline V gives CDR1 MRHNA, CDR2 SNTAGT. V lost 10 bases to trimming and J lost 7 bases, with 29 bases between them. CDR3 in DNA: TGTGCCACTAAAAGGAGGGGCCCCGGGGGAGCCGGGGAGCAGTACTTC. Residues: CATKRRGPGGAGEQYF.

The CDR3 region is CASNRGFGGYTF. The DNA of the CDR3 is TGTGCCAGTAACAGGGGGTTCGGTGGCTACACCTTC. The chain uses TRBV19 and TRBJ1-2, with 8 bases fitting TRBD1. This CDR3 contains 12 residues. Germline loops: CDR1 LNHDA, CDR2 SQIVND (reference sequence). V was pared by 7 bases and J by 7 bases, with 5 bases of the junction left unmatched.

V gene TRBV5-1 combines with J gene TRBJ1-2; D not certain. The CDR3 covers 14 residues. CDR1 is SGHRS, CDR2 YFSETQ, per germline. Trimming took 3 bases from V and 4 from J, leaving 13 bases between them. In DNA, the CDR3 is TGCGCCAGCAGCTGGGTAGACCCTACCTATGGCTACACCTTC. It yields the protein CASSWVDPTYGYTF.

The chain joins TRBV7-9 to TRBJ2-5; 7 bases fit TRBD2. The length of the CDR3 is 15 residues. V dropped 7 bases and J dropped 5; count of bases not matched to a gene: 13. CDR1 SEHNR and CDR2 FQNEAQ come from the germline V gene (reference sequence). CDR3 loop: CASTIGAGPGETQYF. CDR3 sequence (DNA): TGTGCCAGCACCATAGGAGCGGGACCGGGGGAGACCCAGTACTTC. The full variable domain, completed using reference TRBV7-9 and TRBJ2-5, is DTGVSQNPRHKITKRGQNVTFRCDPISEHNRLYWYRQTLGQGPEFLTYFQNEAQLEKSRLLSDRFSAERPKGSFSTLEIQRTEQGDSAMYLCASTIGAGPGETQYFGPGTRLLVL.

The chain employs TRBV5-3 and TRBJ2-7; tentative D call: TRBD1 (6 bases). TRBV5-3 is assigned to the ORF class and has an uncertain function. CDR3 size: 14 residues. V lost 4 bases and J lost 1, with 12 bases in between. The CDR3 loop reads CARSDGQQSYEQYF. In nucleotides, the CDR3 is TGTGCCAGAAGCGATGGACAGCAGTCCTACGAGCAGTACTTC.

The rearrangement joins TRBV19 to TRBJ1-1; D is uncertain. Trimming took off 3 bases at V and 4 bases at J, with 15 bases between the two ends. From germline, CDR1 is LNHDA and CDR2 SQIVND (reference sequence). The CDR3 totals 15 residues. In DNA form, the CDR3 reads TGTGCCAGTAGTATTGAACCGGCCCGGGTCACTGAAGCTTTCTTT. Protein product: CASSIEPARVTEAFF.

This chain connects TRBV14 to TRBJ2-7, with 9 bases that match TRBD1. The germline CDR1 and CDR2 sequences are SGHDN and FVKESK. The CDR3 consists of 14 residues. The V segment lost 4 bases and the J segment 2 bases; nucleotides outside the gene matches: 3. In DNA form, the CDR3 reads TGTGCCAGCAGCCGAGACAGGGGGACCTACGAGCAGTACTTC. Translating gives CASSRDRGTYEQYF.

V usage is TRBV4-2 and J usage is TRBJ2-3, with TRBD2 matching 9 bases. The CDR3 runs 16 residues. J was trimmed by 2 bases and V by 0 bases; bases with no gene match: 3. Germline V CDR1 and CDR2: LGHNA, YNFKEQ. This CDR3 is CASSQEVAGATDTQYF. CDR3 sequence (DNA): TGTGCCAGCAGCCAAGAAGTAGCGGGAGCCACAGATACGCAGTATTTT.